The clone carrying this TCR beta chain was found a few times. The CDR3 length is 14 residues. Per germline, CDR1 SQVTM and CDR2 ANQGSEA. Losses at the gene ends were 7 bases for V and 3 bases for J; bases not matched to a gene: 7. In the original processing: Reference gene primer amplification yielded estimated nucleated cell counts. Data came from immunoSEQ multiplex PCR; TCRdb stores just in-frame clones and leaves some out. Clone size and the V and J calls come from that table; the DNA yielded D and trimming. The table has over 45,000 clones, 87% seen once. These data belong to a study of blood T cell repertoires in COVID-19. Study information: The United States, Italy and Spain provided the acute and convalescent COVID-19 samples. T cells, B-cell-depleted T cells, or PBMCs provided the cDNA or gDNA that served as material.

The V call is TRBV29-1, the J call TRBJ1-5; 9 nucleotides agree with TRBD1. The sequenced sample consisted of peripheral blood. This receptor was taken from a man aged 45-60 years with active COVID-19. The CDR3 DNA reads TGCAGCGCTACCGGGACAGGGCCCAATCAGCCCCAGCATTTT. It yields the protein CSATGTGPNQPQHF.